This TCR beta chain came from a study of blood T cell repertoires in COVID-19. In the study overall: From the United States, Italy and Spain came samples of acute and convalescent COVID-19.

The CDR3 totals 14 residues. Trimming removed 0 bases from V and 2 bases from J, with 7 bases in between. From germline, CDR1 is SGHRS and CDR2 YFSETQ. In the source study's methods: For nucleated cells, counts were estimated from reference gene primer amplification. Clones were read by immunoSEQ multiplex PCR, and TCRdb kept only the in-frame ones, dropping some. That table is the source of V, J and clone size, and D and trimming were worked out from the DNA. Of around 99,000 clones in the sample, 85% to 90% are singletons; the top ten hold about 1%. The chain joins TRBV5-1 to TRBJ2-3; D is possibly TRBD1 (5 bases). The sequence was collected from a human donor in a cohort sampled during active COVID-19. The sequenced sample consisted of peripheral blood. CDR3: CASSLGQSTDTQYF. The CDR3 nucleotides read TGCGCCAGCAGCTTGGGACAGTCCACAGATACGCAGTATTTT. Full variable domain (rest looked up from reference TRBV5-1 and TRBJ2-3): KAGVTQTPRYLIKTRGQQVTLSCSPISGHRSVSWYQQTPGQGLQFLFEYFSETQRNKGNFPGRFSGRQFSNSRSEMNVSTLELGDSALYLCASSLGQSTDTQYFGPGTRLTVL.